The clone carrying this T cell receptor beta chain was recorded a few times. The target antigen is unknown. Germline assignment: CDR1 SGHRS and CDR2 YFSETQ. V lost 3 bases to trimming and J lost 9 bases; unmatched junction nucleotides: 9. CDR3 length: 15 residues. This sample is drawn from a study of CD8 T cells in ankylosing spondylitis. Quantitative 5'-RACE was performed with molecular barcodes, and it yielded the TCR beta libraries. TCRdb ran MiXCR on the 5' RACE reads and lists one entry per CDR3 protein. The sample has around 540,000 distinct CDR3 sequences, roughly 13% seen once. Whole-study results and caveats: Relatively scarce in peripheral blood, disease-linked clones were CD8+. A TCR beta motif made of several highly homologous variants seemed typical of ankylosing spondylitis blood.

This clonotype was obtained from a male donor with ankylosing spondylitis. The source material was blood, either unsorted or a sorted T cell fraction (not recorded which). This chain joins TRBV5-1 and TRBJ1-5, with 10 bases that match TRBD1. CDR3 DNA: TGCGCCAGCAGCTCAGGGACAGGGGCCTCCGGGCCCCAGCATTTT. It translates to CASSSGTGASGPQHF.